Sequencing of this T cell receptor beta chain was carried out in a study of beta chain features in type 1 diabetes. Across the whole study: Over all samples combined, 107,917,701 sorted cells were examined. Whole-study results and caveats: The study found that naive, central memory and Treg TCRB repertoires appeared more similar in patients than in healthy donors. TCRB CDR3s from Type 1 diabetes patients were moderately but significantly shorter in all four CD4+ subsets.

This clone was counted only a few times. Its antigen is unknown. Every isolated RNA sample was fully reverse transcribed, so sequencing captured expressed TCRB transcripts. Only in-frame clones appear in the TCRdb table, and some are missing; sequencing was by immunoSEQ multiplex PCR. Altogether hundreds of thousands of clones are present, 7% to 10% being singletons, with the ten largest covering roughly 0.99%. The germline V gene has CDR1 SGDLS and CDR2 YYNGEE. The CDR3 has 16 amino acids. V lost 2 bases to trimming and J lost 4 bases, with 15 bases between them. Sequenced: central memory CD4+ T cells from blood. This TCR derives from a young man with type 1 diabetes. The rearrangement joins TRBV9 to TRBJ2-2; possible D gene TRBD2, 6 bases. CDR3: CASSVRTTGSTGELFF. DNA of the CDR3: TGTGCCAGCAGCGTGAGGACCACCGGGAGCACCGGGGAGCTGTTTTTT.